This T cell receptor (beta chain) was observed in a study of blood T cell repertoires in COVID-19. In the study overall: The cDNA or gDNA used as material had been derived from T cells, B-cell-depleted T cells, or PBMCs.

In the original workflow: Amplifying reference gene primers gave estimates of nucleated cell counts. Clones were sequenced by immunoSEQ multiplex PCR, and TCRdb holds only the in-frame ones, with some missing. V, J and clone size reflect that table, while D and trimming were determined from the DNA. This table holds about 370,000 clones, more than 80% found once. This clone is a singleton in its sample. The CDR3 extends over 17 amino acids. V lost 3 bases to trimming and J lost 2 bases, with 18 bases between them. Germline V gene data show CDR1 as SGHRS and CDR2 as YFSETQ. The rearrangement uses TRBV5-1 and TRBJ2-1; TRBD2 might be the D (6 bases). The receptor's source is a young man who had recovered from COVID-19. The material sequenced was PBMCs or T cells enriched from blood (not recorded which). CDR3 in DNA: TGCGCCAGCAGCTCCCCGACCGGACTATCTACCTACAATGAGCAGTTCTTC. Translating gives CASSSPTGLSTYNEQFF.